Presented here are 8 T cell receptor beta chains from one specimen sequenced in a study of blood T cell repertoires in COVID-19. Data came from immunoSEQ multiplex PCR; TCRdb stores just in-frame clones and leaves some out. The table lists about 140,000 clones, around 78% of them singletons, with around 4.8% in the top ten. Input material: peripheral blood. These receptors were obtained from a woman of 80 years or more with active or convalescent COVID-19.

This rearrangement joins TRBV25-1 to TRBJ1-4, with 8 bases matching TRBD1. Germline-derived CDR1 and CDR2 are MGHDK and SYGVNS. The CDR3 totals 15 residues. Trimming at V came to 3 bases and at J to 7 bases, leaving 7 bases not matched to a gene. The CDR3 DNA follows: TGTGCCAGCAGTGAGACGGGACAGGCTAGTGAAAAACTGTTTTTT. It is translated as CASSETGQASEKLFF.

This clone was picked up a small number of times. The chain recombines TRBV5-1 with TRBJ2-7, with TRBD1 as a possible D gene (6 bases). Between the trimmed V and J ends, which lost 4 bases and 3 bases, there was a span of 17 bases. This CDR3 is built from 15 residues. CDR1 is SGHRS, CDR2 YFSETQ, per germline. The CDR3 DNA reads as TGCGCCAGCAGCCAGATGACAGGATTCATCTACGAGCAGTACTTC. Protein sequence: CASSQMTGFIYEQYF.

The chain carries TRBV6-2 or TRBV6-3 and TRBJ2-6; perhaps TRBD1 as D (6 bases). The CDR3 runs 15 residues. V was trimmed by 4 bases and J by 2 bases, leaving 9 bases between them. Germline V lookup: CDR1 MNHEY, CDR2 SVGEGT. In DNA form, the CDR3 reads TGTGCCAGCAGTTTCCACAGGGCTGGGGCCAACGTCCTGACTTTC. As protein: CASSFHRAGANVLTF.

The chain recombines TRBV11-3 with TRBJ2-2, with D perhaps matching TRBD1 (6 bases). The CDR3 is made up of 15 amino acids. Germline CDR1 reads SGHNT; CDR2 reads YENEEA. V lost 5 bases and J 1 base, leaving 11 bases between the germline ends. CDR3 loop: CASSQETGNTGELFF. The CDR3 region has the DNA TGTGCCAGCAGCCAAGAGACAGGGAACACCGGGGAGCTGTTTTTT.

The gene calls are TRBV7-2 and TRBJ2-5, with D maybe TRBD2 (6 bases). CDR3 size: 15 residues. Trimming pared 3 bases from V and 4 bases from J, leaving 15 bases between. The germline gives CDR1 SGHTA, CDR2 FQGNSA. CDR3 nucleotide sequence: TGTGCCAGCAGCTTTGGCTGGGGAGGAAGAGAGACCCAGTACTTC. Its protein is CASSFGWGGRETQYF.

The chain combines TRBV12-3 or TRBV12-4 with TRBJ1-5; D not certain. With 6 bases removed from V and 7 bases from J, the gap between germline ends came to 10 bases. There are 12 residues in the CDR3. The CDR3 sequence: CASRTQLQPQHF. Here the CDR3 DNA reads TGTGCCAGCAGAACCCAGTTGCAGCCCCAGCATTTT.

The chain recombines TRBV7-9 with TRBJ2-1; 10 nucleotides align to TRBD2. Germline V gives CDR1 SEHNR, CDR2 FQNEAQ (reference sequence). The CDR3 is made up of 13 amino acids. The V gene end was trimmed by 5 bases and the J gene end by 12 bases; junction bases not matched to a gene: 7. CDR3 loop: CASSQSGGALQFF. CDR3 DNA sequence: TGTGCCAGCAGCCAAAGCGGGGGGGCGTTGCAGTTCTTC. Using reference TRBV7-9 and TRBJ2-1 for the parts outside the CDR3, the full variable domain is DTGVSQNPRHKITKRGQNVTFRCDPISEHNRLYWYRQTLGQGPEFLTYFQNEAQLEKSRLLSDRFSAERPKGSFSTLEIQRTEQGDSAMYLCASSQSGGALQFFGPGTRLTVL.

V gene TRBV5-5 combines with J gene TRBJ2-5, with 8 bases identical to TRBD2. Germline values: CDR1 SGHKS, CDR2 YYEKEE (reference sequence). The CDR3 spans 14 residues. V dropped 2 bases and J dropped 5; count of bases not matched to a gene: 5. The CDR3 DNA reads TGTGCCAGCAGCTTTCCAGGCGGGGGGGAGACCCAGTACTTC. Its protein product is CASSFPGGGETQYF. Using reference TRBV5-5 and TRBJ2-5 for the parts outside the CDR3, the full variable domain is DAGVTQSPTHLIKTRGQQVTLRCSPISGHKSVSWYQQVLGQGPQFIFQYYEKEERGRGNFPDRFSARQFPNYSSELNVNALLLGDSALYLCASSFPGGGETQYFGPGTRLLVL.